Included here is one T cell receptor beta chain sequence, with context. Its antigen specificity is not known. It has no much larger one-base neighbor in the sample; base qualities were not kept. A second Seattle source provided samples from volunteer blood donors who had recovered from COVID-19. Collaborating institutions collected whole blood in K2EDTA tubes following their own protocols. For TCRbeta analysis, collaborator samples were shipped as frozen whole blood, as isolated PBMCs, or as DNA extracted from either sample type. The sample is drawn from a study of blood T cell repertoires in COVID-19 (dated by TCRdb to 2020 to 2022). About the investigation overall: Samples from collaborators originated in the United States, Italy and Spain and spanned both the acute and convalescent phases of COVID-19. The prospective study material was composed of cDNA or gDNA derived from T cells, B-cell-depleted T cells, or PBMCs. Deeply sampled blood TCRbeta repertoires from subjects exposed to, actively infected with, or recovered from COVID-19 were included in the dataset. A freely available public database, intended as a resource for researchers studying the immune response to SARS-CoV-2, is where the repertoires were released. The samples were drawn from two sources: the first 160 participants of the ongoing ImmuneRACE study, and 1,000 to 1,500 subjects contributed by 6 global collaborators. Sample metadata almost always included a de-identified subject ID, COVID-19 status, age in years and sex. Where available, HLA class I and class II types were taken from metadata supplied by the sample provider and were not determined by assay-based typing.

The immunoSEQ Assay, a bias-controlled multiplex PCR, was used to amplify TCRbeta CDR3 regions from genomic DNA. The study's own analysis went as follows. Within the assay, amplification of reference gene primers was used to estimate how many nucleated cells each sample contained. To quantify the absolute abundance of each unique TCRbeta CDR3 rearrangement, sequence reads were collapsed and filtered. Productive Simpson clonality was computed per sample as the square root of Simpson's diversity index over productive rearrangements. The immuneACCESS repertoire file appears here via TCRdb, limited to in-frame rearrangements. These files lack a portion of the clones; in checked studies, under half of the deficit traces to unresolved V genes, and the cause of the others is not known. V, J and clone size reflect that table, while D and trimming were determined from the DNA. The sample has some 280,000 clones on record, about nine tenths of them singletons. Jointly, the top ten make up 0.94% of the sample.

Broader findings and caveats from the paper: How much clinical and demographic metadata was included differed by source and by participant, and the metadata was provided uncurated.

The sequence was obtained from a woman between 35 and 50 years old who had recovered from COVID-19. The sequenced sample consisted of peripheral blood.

The CDR3 region: CASPDSSEGYKSLNYGYTF. The DNA sequence follows: TGTGCCAGCCCGGACAGCAGCGAGGGGTATAAGAGCCTTAACTATGGCTACACCTTC. The rearrangement combines TRBV6-8 with TRBJ1-2; TRBD1 is perhaps the D gene, given 6 matching bases. From the cysteine through the phenylalanine, the CDR3 covers 19 amino acids. Just CDR3 DNA is preserved here, 57 bases in frame from base 1. CDR1 and CDR2 are drawn from the germline V gene: MNHGY, SAAAGT. V is cut by 8 bases and J by 1 base, and the space between the germline ends is 29 bases.